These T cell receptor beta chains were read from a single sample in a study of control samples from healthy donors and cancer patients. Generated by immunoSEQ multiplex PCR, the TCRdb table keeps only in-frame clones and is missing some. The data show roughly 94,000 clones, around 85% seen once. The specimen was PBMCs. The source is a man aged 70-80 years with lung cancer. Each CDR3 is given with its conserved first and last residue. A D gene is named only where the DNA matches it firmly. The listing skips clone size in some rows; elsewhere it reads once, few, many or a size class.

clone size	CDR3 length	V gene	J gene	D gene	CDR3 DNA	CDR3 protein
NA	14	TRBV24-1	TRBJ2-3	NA	TGTGCCACCAGTCGAAGCGCTAGCACAGATACGCAGTATTTT	CATSRSASTDTQYF
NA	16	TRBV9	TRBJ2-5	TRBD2	TGTGCCAGCAGCTCCAAGGGAGGGGATGGGGGAGAGACCCAGTACTTC	CASSSKGGDGGETQYF
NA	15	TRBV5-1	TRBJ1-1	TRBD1	TGCGCCAGCAGCTTGACCCGGACAGGGGTGACTGAAGCTTTCTTT	CASSLTRTGVTEAFF
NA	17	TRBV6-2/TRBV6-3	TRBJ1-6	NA	TGTGCCAGCAGCCTTCAACCCTCGACGGAAAGGGGGTCACCCCTCCACTTT	CASSLQPSTERGSPLHF
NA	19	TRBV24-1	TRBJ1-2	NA	TGTGCCACCAGTGATTTGGGAGCCCGACTGGGAGATTGTATCTATGGCTACACCTTC	CATSDLGARLGDCIYGYTF
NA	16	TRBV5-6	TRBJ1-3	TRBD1	TGTGCCAGCAGCGCGAAACCGGGACAGGAGAGAAACACCATATATTTT	CASSAKPGQERNTIYF
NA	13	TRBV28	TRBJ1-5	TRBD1	TGTGCCAGCAAGACAGGGGGCCATCAGCCCCAGCATTTT	CASKTGGHQPQHF
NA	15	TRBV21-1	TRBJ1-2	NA	TGTGCCAGCAGCGGCAAGGCCTCAGGGCGCTATGGCTACACCTTC	CASSGKASGRYGYTF
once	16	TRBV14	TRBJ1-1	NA	TGTGCCAGCAGCCAAGTAGTGGGACCGGGGGTTGCTGTGTCTTTCTTT	CASSQVVGPGVAVSFF
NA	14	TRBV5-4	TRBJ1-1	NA	TGTGCCAGCAGCTTGGAGTACAGGAACACTGAAGCTTTCTTT	CASSLEYRNTEAFF
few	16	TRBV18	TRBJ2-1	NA	TGTGCCAGCTCACCACCGTTAGCGCCGGTAATCGGTGAGCAGTTCTTC	CASSPPLAPVIGEQFF
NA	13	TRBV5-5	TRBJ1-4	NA	TGTGCCAGCAGCTTGGCAGCGGACGAAAAACTGTTTTTT	CASSLAADEKLFF
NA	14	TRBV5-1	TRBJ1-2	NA	TGCGCCAGCAGCTTGGGGCAGGCTAACTATGGCTACACCTTC	CASSLGQANYGYTF
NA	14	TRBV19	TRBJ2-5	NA	TGTGCCAGTAGTAGCCCCGGGAAACGGGAGACCCAGTACTTC	CASSSPGKRETQYF
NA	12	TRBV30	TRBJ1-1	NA	TGTGCCTGGAGTAACAGGGCGGGCGAAGCTTTCTTT	CAWSNRAGEAFF
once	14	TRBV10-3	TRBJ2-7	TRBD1	TGTGCCACCAAAGACAGGGGAAGCTCCTACGAGCAGTACTTC	CATKDRGSSYEQYF
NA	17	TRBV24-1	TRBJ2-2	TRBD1	TGTGCCACCAGGGGAGATCCGGGACAGGGGGGCACCGGGGAGCTGTTTTTT	CATRGDPGQGGTGELFF
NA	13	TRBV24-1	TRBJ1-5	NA	TGTGCCACCAGTGATCCTACTAAGGCAGCCCAGCATTTT	CATSDPTKAAQHF
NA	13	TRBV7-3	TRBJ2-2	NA	TGTGCCAGCAGCTTCGTAGACACCGGGGAGCTGTTTTTT	CASSFVDTGELFF
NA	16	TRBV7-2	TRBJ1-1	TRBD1	TGTGCCAGCAGCCCAGGGACAGGGGGTGGGTACACTGAAGCTTTCTTT	CASSPGTGGGYTEAFF
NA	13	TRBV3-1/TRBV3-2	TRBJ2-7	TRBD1	TGTGCCAGCAGCTTCCGGGACAGGGACGAGCAGTACTTC	CASSFRDRDEQYF
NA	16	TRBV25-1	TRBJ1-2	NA	TGTGCCAGCAGTTCGTTAGGTAGGGCAGGGGAGGATGGCTACACCTTC	CASSSLGRAGEDGYTF
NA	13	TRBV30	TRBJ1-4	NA	TGTGCCTGGAGTGGTGGATGGAATGAAAAACTGTTTTTT	CAWSGGWNEKLFF
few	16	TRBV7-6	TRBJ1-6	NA	TGTGCCAGCAGCCAAGAGATGACAGGCTGGGGTTCACCCCTCCACTTT	CASSQEMTGWGSPLHF
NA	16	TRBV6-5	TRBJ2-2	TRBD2	TGTGCCAGCAGTTCTAGTAGCGGGGCGGCGGCCGGGGAGCTGTTTTTT	CASSSSSGAAAGELFF
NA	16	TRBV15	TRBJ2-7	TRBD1	TGTGCCACCAGCAGATTCACCGGGACAGGGGGCGACGAGCAGTACTTC	CATSRFTGTGGDEQYF
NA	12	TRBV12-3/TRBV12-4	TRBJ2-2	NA	TGTGCCAGCAGTCGGGGATTCGGGGAGCTGTTTTTT	CASSRGFGELFF